This TCR beta chain is drawn from a study of shared clonotypes between healthy human individuals. Points from the study as a whole: Compared with memory subsets, naive subsets generally had larger estimated richness. Clonotypes shared by all four donors outscored non-shared clonotypes in generation probability.

This CDR3 has 15 residues. V was trimmed by 6 bases and J by 3 bases, leaving 16 bases between them. Germline V gives CDR1 WNHNN, CDR2 SYGVQD (reference sequence). Notes on this clone: As yet, its antigen is unknown.

CD8 cells classed as naive were CD45RO-negative and positively selected for CCR7, excluding terminally differentiated effector memory CD45RA+ cells. Sequencing used immunoSEQ multiplex PCR; TCRdb keeps in-frame clones, though not all of them. The sample shows hundreds of thousands of clones, about 96% of them seen only once. This sequence was found in a woman under 40 in good health. The sample consisted of naive CD8+ T cells sorted from blood. This sequence joins TRBV10-1 and TRBJ2-3, with D perhaps TRBD2 (6 bases). CDR3 in amino acids: CASSGAASATDTQYF. CDR3 sequence (DNA): TGCGCCAGCAGCGGGGCGGCTAGCGCAACAGATACGCAGTATTTT.